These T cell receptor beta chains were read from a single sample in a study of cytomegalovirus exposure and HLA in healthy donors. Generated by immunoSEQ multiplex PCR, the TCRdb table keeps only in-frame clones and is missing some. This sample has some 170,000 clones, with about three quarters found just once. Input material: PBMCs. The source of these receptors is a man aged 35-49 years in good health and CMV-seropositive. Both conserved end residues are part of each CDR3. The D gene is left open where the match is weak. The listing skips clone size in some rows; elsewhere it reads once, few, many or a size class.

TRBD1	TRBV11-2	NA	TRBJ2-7	TGTGCCAGCAGCTTCGGACAGGGCTCCTACGAGCAGTACTTC	CASSFGQGSYEQYF
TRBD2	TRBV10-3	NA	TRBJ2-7	TGTGCCATCAGGCCGGGACTAGCGGGAGTCGAGCAGTACTTC	CAIRPGLAGVEQYF
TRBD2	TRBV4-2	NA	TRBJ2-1	TGTGCCAGCAGCCAGGAGACTAGCGGGAGTTTCAATGAGCAGTTCTTC	CASSQETSGSFNEQFF
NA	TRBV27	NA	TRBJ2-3	TGTGCCAGCAGTCCGCTTCTTCCGCAGACAGATACGCAGTATTTT	CASSPLLPQTDTQYF
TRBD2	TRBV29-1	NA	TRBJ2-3	TGCAGCGTTCGAGCGGGAGGCACCACAGATACGCAGTATTTT	CSVRAGGTTDTQYF
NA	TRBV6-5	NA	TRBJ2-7	TGTGCCAGCAGCCCCCAGACATATTACGAGTCGCAGTACTTC	CASSPQTYYESQYF
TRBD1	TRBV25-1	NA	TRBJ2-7	TGTGCCAGCAGTGATCGGGACAGGCCATACGAGCAGTACTTC	CASSDRDRPYEQYF
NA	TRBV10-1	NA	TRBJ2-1	TGCGCCAGCAGTGGGGGCAGGAGCTCCTACAATGAGCAGTTCTTC	CASSGGRSSYNEQFF
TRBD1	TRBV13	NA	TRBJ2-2	TGTGCCAGCAGCTCTACTCGGACAGGGGGTAACACCGGGGAGCTGTTTTTT	CASSSTRTGGNTGELFF
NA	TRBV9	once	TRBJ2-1	TGTGCCAGCAGCGGTACAGGGATGGACGAGCAGTTCTTC	CASSGTGMDEQFF
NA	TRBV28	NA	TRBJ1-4	TGTGCCAGCAGTTTACTTGCAACTAATGAAAAACTGTTTTTT	CASSLLATNEKLFF
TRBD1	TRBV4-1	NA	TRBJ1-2	TGCGCCAGCAGCTCTCAGGAGACAGGGCTCGTTGGCTACACCTTC	CASSSQETGLVGYTF
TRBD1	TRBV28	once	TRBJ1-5	TGTGCCAGCAGTGAATTACAGGGGTTAGGTTATCCGCCCCAGCATTTT	CASSELQGLGYPPQHF
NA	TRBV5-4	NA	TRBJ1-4	TGTGCCAGCAGCTTGCGGGGTAGCGAAAAACTGTTTTTT	CASSLRGSEKLFF
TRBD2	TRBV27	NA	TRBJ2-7	TGTGCCAGCGCCCGGTGGGGGAGCGGGAGTTACGAGCAGTACTTC	CASARWGSGSYEQYF
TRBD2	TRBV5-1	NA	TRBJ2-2	TGCGCCAGCAGCGGATCCGGGACTAGCGGGATTGGCACCGGGGAGCTGTTTTTT	CASSGSGTSGIGTGELFF
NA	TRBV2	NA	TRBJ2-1	TGTGCCAGCAGTGAGGCCCTGACTACCGAGCAGTTCTTC	CASSEALTTEQFF
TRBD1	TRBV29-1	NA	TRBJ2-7	TGCAGCCATTTGACAGGGGGCGACGAGCAGTACTTC	CSHLTGGDEQYF
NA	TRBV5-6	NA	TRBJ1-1	TGTGCCAGCAGCAGGGGGATCGGTGAAGCTTTCTTT	CASSRGIGEAFF
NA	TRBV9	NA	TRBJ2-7	TGTGCCAGCAGCGTTAGCCGGTCCTCCTACGAGCAGTACTTC	CASSVSRSSYEQYF
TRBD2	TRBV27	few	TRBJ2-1	TGTGCCAGCAGTTTAGCTAGCGGGTACTCCTACAATGAGCAGTTCTTC	CASSLASGYSYNEQFF
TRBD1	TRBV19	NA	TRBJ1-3	TGTGCCAGTAGTACGGACAGGGTCGGAAACACCATATATTTT	CASSTDRVGNTIYF
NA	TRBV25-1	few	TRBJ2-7	TGTGCCAGCAGTGGTGCTAGCGACTACTCCTACGAGCAGTACTTC	CASSGASDYSYEQYF
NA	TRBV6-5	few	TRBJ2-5	TGTGCCAGCAGTTACGGTAGGGGTACTCAAAAAGAGACCCAGTACTTC	CASSYGRGTQKETQYF
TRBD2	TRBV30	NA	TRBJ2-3	TGTGCCTGGTCTGTCGGGGCGGGAGTAGAGGATACGCAGTATTTT	CAWSVGAGVEDTQYF
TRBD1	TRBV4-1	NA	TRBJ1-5	TGCGCCAGCAGCCAAGATCGGGGACAGGGGGTGGGGAGCAATCAGCCCCAGCATTTT	CASSQDRGQGVGSNQPQHF
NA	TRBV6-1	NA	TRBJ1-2	TGTGCCAGCAGACCAGGGTGGGGCTACACCTTC	CASRPGWGYTF
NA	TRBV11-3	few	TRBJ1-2	TGTGCCAGCAGCCGGGAGACGTTCTATGGCTACACCTTC	CASSRETFYGYTF
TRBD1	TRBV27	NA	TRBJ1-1	TGTGCCACCCTTCTTACAGGGGGCAACACTGAAGCTTTCTTT	CATLLTGGNTEAFF
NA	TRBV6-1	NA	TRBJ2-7	TGTGCCAGCAGTGACAGGGGCCCCTACGAGCAGTACTTC	CASSDRGPYEQYF
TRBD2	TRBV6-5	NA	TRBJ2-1	TGTGCCAGCATGGGACTAGCGGGATTCAATGAGCAGTTCTTC	CASMGLAGFNEQFF
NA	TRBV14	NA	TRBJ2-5	TGTGCCAGCAGCCAAGGCCTGGGGGTAGCGGCTCAAGAGACCCAGTACTTC	CASSQGLGVAAQETQYF
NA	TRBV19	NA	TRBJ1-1	TGTGCCAGTAGTTATTGGAGGGAGGACACTGAAGCTTTCTTT	CASSYWREDTEAFF
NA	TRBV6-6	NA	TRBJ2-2	TGTGCCAGCAGCCCCCCGAAGCTAAACACCGGGGAGCTGTTTTTT	CASSPPKLNTGELFF
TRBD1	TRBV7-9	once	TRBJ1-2	TGTGCCAGCAGCCCCGGACAGGGTAACTATGGCTACACCTTC	CASSPGQGNYGYTF
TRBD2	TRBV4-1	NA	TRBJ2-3	TGCGCCAGCAGCCAAGAATACGGGACTAGCGGGATAGGTACGCAGTATTTT	CASSQEYGTSGIGTQYF
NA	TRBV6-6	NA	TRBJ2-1	TGTGCCAGCAGTACGGACTGGGCGTACAATGAGCAGTTCTTC	CASSTDWAYNEQFF
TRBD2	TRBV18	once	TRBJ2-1	TGTGCCAGCTCACTCCTCTTGACTAGCGGGAGGGCCTTGGAACGTAATGAGCAGTTCTTC	CASSLLLTSGRALERNEQFF
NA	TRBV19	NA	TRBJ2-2	TGTGCCAGTAGAAGGGGGATCGGGGAGCTGTTTTTT	CASRRGIGELFF
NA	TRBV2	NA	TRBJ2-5	TGTGCCAGCAGCCCTGACTCATACGATGCAGAGACCCAGTACTTC	CASSPDSYDAETQYF
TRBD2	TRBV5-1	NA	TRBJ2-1	TGCGCCAGCAGCTTACTAACTAGCGGAGCGCCTATTGAGCAGTTCTTC	CASSLLTSGAPIEQFF
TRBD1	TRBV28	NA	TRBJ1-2	TGTGCCAGCAGTACCGTAGGACAGGGGAAGGTCTATGGCTACACCTTC	CASSTVGQGKVYGYTF
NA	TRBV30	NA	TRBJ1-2	TGTGCCTGGCGACAGCACAGTAACTATGGCTACACCTTC	CAWRQHSNYGYTF
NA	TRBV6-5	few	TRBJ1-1	TGTGCCAGCAGTGAAAGACAGCTGAACACTGAAGCTTTCTTT	CASSERQLNTEAFF
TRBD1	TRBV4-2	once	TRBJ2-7	TGTGCCAGCAGCCATGGACAGGGTGACCACGAGCAGTACTTC	CASSHGQGDHEQYF
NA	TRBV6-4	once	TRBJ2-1	TGTGCCAGCAGTGTAGCGGCCTCCTACAATGAGCAGTTCTTC	CASSVAASYNEQFF
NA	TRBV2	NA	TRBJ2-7	TGTGCCAGCAGTGAAGAGAGGAGGGGAAAGGGGATATTC	CASSEERRGKGIF
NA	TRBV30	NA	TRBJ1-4	TGTGCCTGGAGCAAACAGGGACGAGAAAAACTGTTTTTT	CAWSKQGREKLFF
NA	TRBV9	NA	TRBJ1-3	TGTGCCAGCAGCCCTTTTTCCCGAAACACCATATATTTT	CASSPFSRNTIYF
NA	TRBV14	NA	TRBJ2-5	TGTGCCAGCAGCCAAGATAGCTACCAAGAGACCCAGTACTTC	CASSQDSYQETQYF
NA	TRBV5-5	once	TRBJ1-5	TGTGCCAGCAGCCTGGACTCGAGCAATCAGCCCCAGCATTTT	CASSLDSSNQPQHF
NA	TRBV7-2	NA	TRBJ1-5	TGTGCCAGCAGCTTATCGGCGGGCCCCCAGCATTTT	CASSLSAGPQHF
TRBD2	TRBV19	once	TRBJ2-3	TGTGCCAGTAGTATGGCACTAGCGGGCAATACGCAGTATTTT	CASSMALAGNTQYF
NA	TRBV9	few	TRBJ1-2	TGTGCCAGCAGCGTAGATGGGGGGGCTGGTAACTATGGCTACACCTTC	CASSVDGGAGNYGYTF
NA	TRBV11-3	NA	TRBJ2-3	TGTGCCAGCACTAGAGATTTGGTAACAGATACGCAGTATTTT	CASTRDLVTDTQYF
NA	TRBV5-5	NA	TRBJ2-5	TGTGCCAGCAGCTTCTCGGAAGAGACCCAGTACTTC	CASSFSEETQYF
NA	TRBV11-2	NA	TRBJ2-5	TGTGCCAGCAGCTTAGGAATAGGAGGGGAGACCCAGTACTTC	CASSLGIGGETQYF
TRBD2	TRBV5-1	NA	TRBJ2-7	TGCGCCAGCAGCTCAGGGACTAGCGGCATAAAGGGCCCCTACGAGCAGTACTTC	CASSSGTSGIKGPYEQYF
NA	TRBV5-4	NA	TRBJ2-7	TGTGCCAGCAGCTTGTTCGGGTACGGGCAGTACTTC	CASSLFGYGQYF